This T cell receptor (beta chain) was identified during a study of cytomegalovirus exposure and HLA in healthy donors. In the PCR, 60 Vbeta and 13 Jbeta primers were used. Repertoires were generated with immunoSEQ multiplex PCR, while TCRdb's copy carries only in-frame clones and drops some. This repertoire shows tens of thousands of clones, approximately 79% found once; its top ten account for 6%. Concerning this clone itself: Antigen unknown.

General observations from the study: Solely CMV serostatus was available to characterize immune exposure. A classifier reportedly called cytomegalovirus status with high sensitivity and specificity. An analysis that was carried out later associated fewer than 20,000 TCR beta sequences with HLA alleles at 0.05 false discovery rate. Further analysis, carried out later, found HLA-associated TCR beta chains more clonally expanded than equally common other chains.

V was shortened by 3 bases and J by 7 bases, with 13 bases between the two germline ends. Germline CDR1 is GTSNPN and CDR2 is SVGIG (reference sequence). The CDR3 extends over 14 amino acids. This clonotype was sampled from a female donor in good health and CMV-seronegative. Material for sequencing was PBMCs. V is TRBV30 and J is TRBJ1-6; possibly TRBD1 for D (5 bases). CDR3 sequence reads: CAWSRQHSNSPLHF. The CDR3, as DNA: TGTGCCTGGAGCAGACAGCACTCCAATTCACCCCTCCACTTT.